The clone carrying this TCR beta chain was found many times. Its target is unknown. CD4+ or CD8+ T cells, about a million per library, were used for sorted libraries. The record originates from a study of neurological immune-mediated disorders. Study-wide results and caveats: No CDR3 amino acid sequences were shared by expanded clones across subjects, suggesting private repertoires in all groups. Levels of TCR clonal expansion peaked in HTLV-1-associated myelopathy and reached their lowest in multiple sclerosis, under those of healthy controls.

This CDR3 has 16 amino acids. Per germline, CDR1 SGHRS and CDR2 YFSETQ. The ends lost 4 bases at V and 4 bases at J; junction bases unmatched: 10. Over 170 million TCR-beta sequences (from 15-18 subjects) were yielded by each sequencing run. Each CDR3 protein gets one entry after TCRdb re-called the 5' RACE reads with MiXCR. The sample holds about 41,000 distinct CDR3 sequences, roughly 15% seen once. The receptor's source is a woman between 55 and 75 years old with HTLV-1-associated myelopathy (HAM/TSP). V usage is TRBV5-1 and J usage is TRBJ1-2, with 10 bases fitting TRBD1. Material: CD4+ T cells from blood. The chain's CDR3 is CASSGKTGGGRYGYTF. The DNA for the CDR3 is TGCGCCAGCAGCGGGAAGACAGGGGGCGGCCGCTATGGCTACACCTTC.